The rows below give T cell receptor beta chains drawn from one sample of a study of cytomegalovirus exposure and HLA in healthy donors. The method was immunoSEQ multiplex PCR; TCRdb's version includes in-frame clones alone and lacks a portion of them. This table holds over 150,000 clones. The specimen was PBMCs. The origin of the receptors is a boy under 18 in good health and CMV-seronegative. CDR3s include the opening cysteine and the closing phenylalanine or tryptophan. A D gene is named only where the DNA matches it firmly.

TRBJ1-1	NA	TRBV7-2	CASSLEGQVSTEAFF	TGTGCCAGCAGCTTAGAGGGGCAGGTTAGTACTGAAGCTTTCTTT
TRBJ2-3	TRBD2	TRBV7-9	CASSKTVGRGADTQYF	TGTGCCAGCAGCAAAACCGTGGGGCGGGGGGCAGATACGCAGTATTTT
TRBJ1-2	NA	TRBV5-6	CASSLGEANYGYTF	TGTGCCAGCAGCTTGGGCGAGGCTAACTATGGCTACACCTTC
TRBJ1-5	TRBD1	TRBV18	CASSQRQGMGGNQPQHF	TGTGCCAGCTCACAGCGACAGGGGATGGGGGGCAATCAGCCCCAGCATTTT
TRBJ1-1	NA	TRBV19	CASSLSTGAEAFF	TGTGCCAGTAGTCTATCGACAGGAGCTGAAGCTTTCTTT
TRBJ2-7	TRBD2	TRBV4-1	CASSQVFSGSPYEQYF	TGCGCCAGCAGCCAAGTATTTAGCGGGAGCCCCTACGAGCAGTACTTC
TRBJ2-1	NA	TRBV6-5	CASSSLIRNEQFF	TGTGCCAGCAGTTCCCTCATCAGGAATGAGCAGTTCTTC
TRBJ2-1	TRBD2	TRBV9	CASSVVSGADNEQFF	TGTGCCAGCAGCGTAGTGAGCGGGGCCGACAATGAGCAGTTCTTC
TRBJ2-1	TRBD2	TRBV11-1	CASSSTSGRTNEQFF	TGTGCCAGCAGCTCGACTAGCGGGAGAACCAATGAGCAGTTCTTC
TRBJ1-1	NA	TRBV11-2	CASSHRQVAMNTEAFF	TGTGCCAGCAGCCACCGACAGGTAGCGATGAACACTGAAGCTTTCTTT
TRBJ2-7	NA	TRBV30	CAWSRVDEQYF	TGTGCCTGGAGCCGGGTGGACGAGCAGTACTTC
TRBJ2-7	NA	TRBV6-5	CASSYSGGASYEQYF	TGTGCCAGCAGTTACTCTGGGGGGGCCTCCTACGAGCAGTACTTC
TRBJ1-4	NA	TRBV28	CASTTETNEKLFF	TGTGCCAGCACGACAGAAACCAATGAAAAACTGTTTTTT
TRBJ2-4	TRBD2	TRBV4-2	CASSQDSAGGAKNIQYF	TGTGCCAGCAGCCAAGATTCCGCGGGGGGTGCCAAAAACATTCAGTACTTC
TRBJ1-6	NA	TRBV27	CASSLSLNSPLHF	TGTGCCAGCAGTTTAAGCCTCAATTCACCCCTCCACTTT
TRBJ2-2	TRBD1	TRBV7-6	CASSQPGGQGARTGELFF	TGTGCCAGCAGTCAACCGGGGGGACAGGGCGCCCGCACCGGGGAGCTGTTTTTT
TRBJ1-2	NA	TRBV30	CACLTPAIATYGYTF	TGTGCCTGCCTCACACCCGCAATAGCCACCTATGGCTACACCTTC
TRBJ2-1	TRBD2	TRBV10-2	CASSETSGGPSSYNEQFF	TGCGCCAGCAGTGAAACTAGCGGGGGGCCTAGCTCCTACAATGAGCAGTTCTTC
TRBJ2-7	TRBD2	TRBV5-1	CASSLGLVPVEQYF	TGCGCCAGCAGCTTAGGACTAGTCCCCGTCGAGCAGTACTTC
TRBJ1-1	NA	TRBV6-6	CASSGQGLAFF	TGTGCCAGCAGTGGGCAGGGCCTGGCTTTCTTT
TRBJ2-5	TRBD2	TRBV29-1	CSVEDLAGIRYF	TGCAGCGTTGAGGACCTAGCGGGTATTCGGTACTTC
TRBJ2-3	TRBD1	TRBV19	CASSVTGVVTDTQYF	TGTGCCAGTAGTGTGACAGGGGTTGTAACAGATACGCAGTATTTT
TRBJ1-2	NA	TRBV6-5	CASLRGPNYGYTF	TGTGCCAGCCTCAGGGGCCCTAACTATGGCTACACCTTC
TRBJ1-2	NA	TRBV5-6	CASSLDRRFGGYTF	TGTGCCAGCAGCTTGGACAGGAGATTTGGGGGCTACACCTTC
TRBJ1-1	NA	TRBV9	CASSETAGTEAFF	TGTGCCAGCAGCGAAACGGCAGGCACTGAAGCTTTCTTT
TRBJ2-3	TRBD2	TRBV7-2	CASSPQALAGDADTQYF	TGTGCCAGCAGCCCCCAGGCACTAGCGGGGGATGCAGATACGCAGTATTTT
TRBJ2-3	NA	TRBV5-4	CASRQDTDTQYF	TGTGCCAGCAGGCAGGACACAGATACGCAGTATTTT
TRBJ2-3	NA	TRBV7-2	CASSLALAGGGDTQYF	TGTGCCAGCAGCTTAGCACTCGCGGGCGGTGGAGATACGCAGTATTTT
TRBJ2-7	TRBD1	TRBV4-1	CASSQGSSGTGSYEQYF	TGCGCCAGCAGCCAAGGAAGTTCAGGGACAGGGTCCTACGAGCAGTACTTC
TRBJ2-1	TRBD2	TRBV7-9	CASSFRLADNEQFF	TGTGCCAGCAGCTTCCGGCTAGCGGACAATGAGCAGTTCTTC
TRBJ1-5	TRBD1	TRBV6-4	CATGTGRASNQPQHF	TGTGCCACGGGGACAGGGCGAGCGAGCAATCAGCCCCAGCATTTT
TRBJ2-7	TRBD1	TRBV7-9	CASSLGQGAVEQYF	TGTGCCAGCAGCCTTGGACAGGGGGCAGTCGAGCAGTACTTC
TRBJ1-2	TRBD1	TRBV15	CATSRDGTGANYGYTF	TGTGCCACCAGCAGAGATGGGACAGGGGCTAACTATGGCTACACCTTC
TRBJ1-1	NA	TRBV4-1	CASSAGDTEAFF	TGCGCCAGCAGCGCAGGGGACACTGAAGCTTTCTTT
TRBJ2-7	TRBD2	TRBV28	CASTWEGLSYEQYF	TGTGCCAGCACCTGGGAGGGGCTAAGCTACGAGCAGTACTTC
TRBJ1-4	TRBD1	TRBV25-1	CASSETTGTANEKLFF	TGTGCCAGCAGTGAAACGACCGGGACAGCTAATGAAAAACTGTTTTTT
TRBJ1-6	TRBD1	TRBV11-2	CASSVRDSNNSPLHF	TGTGCCAGCAGCGTCCGGGACAGCAATAATTCACCCCTCCACTTT
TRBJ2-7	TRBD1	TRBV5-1	CASSRTGTDYEQYF	TGCGCCAGCAGCAGAACCGGGACAGATTACGAGCAGTACTTC
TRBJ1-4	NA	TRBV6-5	CASSYWQGSEKLFF	TGTGCCAGCAGTTACTGGCAGGGTAGTGAAAAACTGTTTTTT
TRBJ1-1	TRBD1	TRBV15	CATSREEGRGSEAFF	TGTGCCACCAGCAGAGAGGAGGGCAGGGGGTCTGAAGCTTTCTTT
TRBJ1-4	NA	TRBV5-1	CASRKGDGVGEKLFF	TGCGCCAGCAGAAAGGGAGACGGGGTTGGTGAAAAACTGTTTTTT
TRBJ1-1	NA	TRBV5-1	CASSYSTGGGTEAFF	TGCGCCAGCAGCTACTCCACCGGGGGGGGCACTGAAGCTTTCTTT
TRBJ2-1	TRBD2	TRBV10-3	CAISAPGLAGEFPYNEQFF	TGTGCCATCAGTGCCCCGGGACTAGCGGGGGAGTTCCCCTACAATGAGCAGTTCTTC
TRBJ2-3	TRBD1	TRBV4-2	CASSQDLTGGADTQYF	TGTGCCAGCAGCCAAGATCTGACAGGGGGCGCAGATACGCAGTATTTT
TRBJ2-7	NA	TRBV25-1	CASSEYEQYF	TGTGCCAGCAGTGAGTACGAGCAGTACTTC
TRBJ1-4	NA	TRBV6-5	CASSYSPVPTNEKLFF	TGTGCCAGCAGTTACTCTCCGGTTCCAACTAATGAAAAACTGTTTTTT
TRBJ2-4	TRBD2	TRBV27	CASRLRWQGGENVAKNIQYF	TGTGCCAGCAGGCTCAGATGGCAGGGAGGGGAAAACGTAGCCAAAAACATTCAGTACTTC
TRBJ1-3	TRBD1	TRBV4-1	CASSQEGGSRDRVTGNTIYF	TGCGCCAGCAGCCAAGAGGGTGGTAGCCGGGACAGGGTAACGGGAAACACCATATATTTT
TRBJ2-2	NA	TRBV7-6	CASSPAGELFF	TGTGCCAGCAGCCCGGCCGGGGAGCTGTTTTTT
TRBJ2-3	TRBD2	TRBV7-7	CASSLSPQRGGQDTQYF	TGTGCTAGCAGCTTAAGCCCACAGCGGGGGGGCCAAGATACGCAGTATTTT
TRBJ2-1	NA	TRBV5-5	CASSWLAGPYNEQFF	TGTGCCAGCAGCTGGTTGGCGGGGCCCTACAATGAGCAGTTCTTC
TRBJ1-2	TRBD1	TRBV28	CASSFRARDRVGGYTF	TGTGCCAGCAGTTTCCGCGCAAGGGACAGGGTCGGTGGCTACACCTTC
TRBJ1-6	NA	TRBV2	CASSERGLPSDSPLHF	TGTGCCAGCAGTGAACGGGGACTTCCCTCGGATTCACCCCTCCACTTT
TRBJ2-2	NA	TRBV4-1	CASSHQNTGELFF	TGCGCCAGCAGCCACCAGAACACCGGGGAGCTGTTTTTT
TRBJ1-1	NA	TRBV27	CASSLAGSSSEAFF	TGTGCCAGCAGTTTAGCAGGGTCCAGTAGTGAAGCTTTCTTT
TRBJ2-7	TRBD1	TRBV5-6	CASSPGQGGQYF	TGTGCCAGCAGCCCCGGACAGGGGGGACAGTACTTC
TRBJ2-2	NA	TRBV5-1	CASSWGDANTGELFF	TGCGCCAGCAGCTGGGGGGACGCGAACACCGGGGAGCTGTTTTTT